Listed below are T cell receptor beta chains from one sample, sequenced in a study of blood T cell repertoires in COVID-19. Repertoires were generated with immunoSEQ multiplex PCR, while TCRdb's copy carries only in-frame clones and drops some. Of fewer than 450,000 clones in the sample, less than 90% were seen once. Sequences were obtained from PBMCs or T cells enriched from blood (not recorded which). The receptors stem from a woman aged 30 to 39 who had recovered from COVID-19. The CDR3 runs from the conserved cysteine through the conserved F or W. Fields, in order: D gene, clone size, J gene, V gene, CDR3 protein, CDR3 DNA. D genes are given only for firm matches. The size entry is marked missing in some rows and otherwise reads once, few, many or a size class.

D gene: NA
clone size: NA
J gene: TRBJ1-2
V gene: TRBV6-4
CDR3 protein: CASSDSYRVQGGYTF
CDR3 DNA: TGTGCCAGCAGTGACTCGTACAGGGTGCAGGGTGGCTACACCTTC

D gene: NA
clone size: NA
J gene: TRBJ1-1
V gene: TRBV3-1/TRBV3-2
CDR3 protein: CASRSGQNTEAFF
CDR3 DNA: TGTGCCAGCAGGTCGGGACAGAACACTGAAGCTTTCTTT

D gene: NA
clone size: NA
J gene: TRBJ1-4
V gene: TRBV27
CDR3 protein: CASSLSGSTHEKLFF
CDR3 DNA: TGTGCCAGCAGTTTATCGGGCAGTACCCATGAAAAACTGTTTTTT

D gene: NA
clone size: few
J gene: TRBJ1-2
V gene: TRBV19
CDR3 protein: CASEGQGDGYTF
CDR3 DNA: TGTGCCAGCGAAGGGCAGGGCGATGGCTACACCTTC

D gene: TRBD2
clone size: NA
J gene: TRBJ2-2
V gene: TRBV9
CDR3 protein: CASSPGLAAYTGELFF
CDR3 DNA: TGTGCCAGCAGCCCGGGACTAGCGGCTTACACCGGGGAGCTGTTTTTT

D gene: NA
clone size: NA
J gene: TRBJ1-1
V gene: TRBV7-6
CDR3 protein: CASSAQTEMNTEAFF
CDR3 DNA: TGTGCCAGCAGCGCCCAGACAGAGATGAACACTGAAGCTTTCTTT

D gene: NA
clone size: NA
J gene: TRBJ1-2
V gene: TRBV2
CDR3 protein: CASSVVVSGGYTF
CDR3 DNA: TGTGCCAGCAGTGTGGTCGTATCAGGGGGCTACACCTTC

D gene: TRBD1
clone size: NA
J gene: TRBJ1-5
V gene: TRBV30
CDR3 protein: CAWGQGINQPQHF
CDR3 DNA: TGTGCCTGGGGACAGGGGATCAATCAGCCCCAGCATTTT

D gene: NA
clone size: NA
J gene: TRBJ1-2
V gene: TRBV24-1
CDR3 protein: CATSDLGRSYGYTF
CDR3 DNA: TGTGCCACCAGTGATTTGGGGAGATCCTATGGCTACACCTTC

D gene: TRBD1
clone size: NA
J gene: TRBJ2-2
V gene: TRBV5-4
CDR3 protein: CASSFPDRGLREDTGELFF
CDR3 DNA: TGTGCCAGCAGCTTTCCGGACAGGGGGCTAAGAGAGGACACCGGGGAGCTGTTTTTT

D gene: TRBD1
clone size: few
J gene: TRBJ1-1
V gene: TRBV5-4
CDR3 protein: CASSQGQRDTEAFF
CDR3 DNA: TGTGCCAGCAGCCAGGGACAGAGAGATACCGAAGCTTTCTTT

D gene: NA
clone size: once
J gene: TRBJ1-1
V gene: TRBV9
CDR3 protein: CASSVGGRGQGSNTEAFF
CDR3 DNA: TGTGCCAGCAGCGTAGGAGGGAGGGGTCAGGGTTCCAACACTGAAGCTTTCTTT

D gene: NA
clone size: NA
J gene: TRBJ2-2
V gene: TRBV28
CDR3 protein: CASSLGRWGVNTGELFF
CDR3 DNA: TGTGCCAGCAGTTTAGGGCGTTGGGGAGTGAACACCGGGGAGCTGTTTTTT

D gene: TRBD1
clone size: NA
J gene: TRBJ2-1
V gene: TRBV4-3
CDR3 protein: CASSRGLGDREQFF
CDR3 DNA: TGCGCCAGCAGCCGCGGACTGGGGGACAGGGAGCAGTTCTTC

D gene: NA
clone size: once
J gene: TRBJ1-1
V gene: TRBV7-2
CDR3 protein: CASSLGAGPDTEAFF
CDR3 DNA: TGTGCCAGCAGCTTAGGGGCAGGGCCTGACACTGAAGCTTTCTTT

D gene: TRBD1
clone size: NA
J gene: TRBJ1-6
V gene: TRBV4-3
CDR3 protein: CASSQDFGQGVNSPLHF
CDR3 DNA: TGCGCCAGCAGCCAAGATTTTGGGCAGGGGGTCAATTCACCCCTCCACTTT

D gene: NA
clone size: NA
J gene: TRBJ1-4
V gene: TRBV27
CDR3 protein: CASSPRYDYATNEKLFF
CDR3 DNA: TGTGCCAGCAGTCCCCGATACGACTATGCAACTAATGAAAAACTGTTTTTT

D gene: NA
clone size: NA
J gene: TRBJ1-2
V gene: TRBV28
CDR3 protein: CASSSQVYGYTF
CDR3 DNA: TGTGCCAGCAGCTCCCAGGTGTATGGCTACACCTTC

D gene: NA
clone size: few
J gene: TRBJ1-2
V gene: TRBV6-6
CDR3 protein: CASTIGGGTYTF
CDR3 DNA: TGTGCCAGCACCATCGGGGGGGGAACCTACACCTTC

D gene: TRBD2
clone size: NA
J gene: TRBJ2-3
V gene: TRBV5-4
CDR3 protein: CASSHVGGDPDTQYF
CDR3 DNA: TGTGCCAGCAGCCACGTCGGGGGGGACCCAGATACGCAGTATTTT

D gene: NA
clone size: NA
J gene: TRBJ1-1
V gene: TRBV3-1/TRBV3-2
CDR3 protein: CASSQDFRYREGTEAFF
CDR3 DNA: TGTGCCAGCAGCCAAGATTTCAGGTACAGGGAGGGAACTGAAGCTTTCTTT

D gene: NA
clone size: NA
J gene: TRBJ1-5
V gene: TRBV12-3/TRBV12-4
CDR3 protein: CASKHSNQPQHF
CDR3 DNA: TGTGCCAGCAAGCATAGCAATCAGCCCCAGCATTTT

D gene: NA
clone size: NA
J gene: TRBJ2-5
V gene: TRBV5-6
CDR3 protein: CASSLGTLRETQYF
CDR3 DNA: TGTGCCAGCAGCTTGGGGACTCTACGGGAGACCCAGTACTTC

D gene: NA
clone size: NA
J gene: TRBJ1-5
V gene: TRBV5-4
CDR3 protein: CASSLGTGLNQPQHF
CDR3 DNA: TGTGCCAGCAGCTTGGGCACAGGGCTAAATCAGCCCCAGCATTTT